This T cell receptor (beta chain) was sequenced in a study of CD8 T cells in ankylosing spondylitis. The study, taken as a whole, reports: Made up of under ten highly homologous variants, a TCR beta motif appeared characteristic of ankylosing spondylitis blood.

One entry per CDR3 protein, called by TCRdb with MiXCR from the 5' RACE reads. The sample includes around 490,000 distinct CDR3 sequences, roughly 5.3% of them seen just once. This clonotype was counted many times. The antigen is not known. This CDR3 is 13 amino acids long. The germline V gene encodes CDR1 SEHNR and CDR2 FQNEAQ (reference sequence). Trimming left V 7 bases short and J 5 bases short, with 14 bases between. Specimen: blood, either unsorted or a sorted T cell fraction (not recorded which). The V and J genes are TRBV7-9 and TRBJ1-1, with a possible D match to TRBD1 (5 bases). This clonotype was sampled from a male donor with ankylosing spondylitis. This CDR3 reads CASNVGAQTEAFF. The CDR3 DNA follows: TGTGCCAGCAATGTAGGGGCGCAGACTGAAGCTTTCTTT.